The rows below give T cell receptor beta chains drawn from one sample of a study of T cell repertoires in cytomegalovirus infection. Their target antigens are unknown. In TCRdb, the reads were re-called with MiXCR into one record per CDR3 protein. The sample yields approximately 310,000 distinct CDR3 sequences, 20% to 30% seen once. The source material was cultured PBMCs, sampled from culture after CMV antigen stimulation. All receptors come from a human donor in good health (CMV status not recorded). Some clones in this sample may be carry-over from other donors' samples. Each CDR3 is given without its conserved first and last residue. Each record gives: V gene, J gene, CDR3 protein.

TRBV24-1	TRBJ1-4	ATSDSSGPNEKLF
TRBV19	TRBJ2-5	ASMVQRGSGETQY
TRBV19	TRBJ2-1	ASSNARASGRWYNEQF
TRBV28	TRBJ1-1	ASSWSGEAF
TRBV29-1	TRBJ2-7	SALGQGVYEQY
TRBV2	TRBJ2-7	ASSEQGVAEQY
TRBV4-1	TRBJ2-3	ASSHVLATDTQY
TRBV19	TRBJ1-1	ASSKTANTEAF
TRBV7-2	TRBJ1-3	ASSSGNTIY
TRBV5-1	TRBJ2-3	ASSPTERGGTDTQY
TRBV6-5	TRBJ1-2	ASRRSTAFGGGDLANYGYT
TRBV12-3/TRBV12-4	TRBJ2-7	ASSPGGPYEQY
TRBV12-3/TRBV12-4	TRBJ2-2	ASSQTRGELF
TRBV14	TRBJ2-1	ASSQREDNEQF
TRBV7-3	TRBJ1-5	ASSGQGYQPQH
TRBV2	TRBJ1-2	ASSGEMGAYGYT
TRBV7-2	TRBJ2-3	ASSGSRSTDTQY
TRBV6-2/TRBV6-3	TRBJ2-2	ASSYGDRNTGELF
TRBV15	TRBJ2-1	ATSVPAGGGNEQF
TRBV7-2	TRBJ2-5	ASSQGAQETQY
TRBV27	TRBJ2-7	ASSSGGGGSYEQY
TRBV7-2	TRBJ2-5	ASSLRRGGQETQY
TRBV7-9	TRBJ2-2	ASSFPGLALRGTGELF
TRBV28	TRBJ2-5	ASSDAGPRETQY
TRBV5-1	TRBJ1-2	ASSLEAGYGYT
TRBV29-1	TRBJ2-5	SVEPGRGREETQY
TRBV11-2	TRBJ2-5	ASSLVSALQETQY
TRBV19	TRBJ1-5	ASSMSGGRPQH
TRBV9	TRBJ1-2	ASSGRTYRDRGGYT
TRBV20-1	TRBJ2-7	SARRLAGVQDEQY
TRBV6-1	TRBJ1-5	ASRPGDTLYQPQH
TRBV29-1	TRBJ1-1	SAFPGQGTEAF
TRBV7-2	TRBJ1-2	ASSPPEAGGYT
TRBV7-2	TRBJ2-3	ASRKGLPVPDTQY
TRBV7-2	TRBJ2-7	ASSPPTGTYEQY